This T cell receptor beta chain was identified during a study of cytomegalovirus exposure and HLA in healthy donors. Germline trimming cut 7 bases from V and 5 bases from J; bases unmatched to any gene: 8. Germline V gene sequence: CDR1 GTSNPN, CDR2 SVGIG (reference sequence). The CDR3 covers 14 residues. Amplification used 60 Vbeta primers and 13 Jbeta primers. This table comes from immunoSEQ multiplex PCR, and its TCRdb copy is limited to in-frame clones, with some not included. The profile covers about 140,000 clones, with roughly four fifths appearing a single time and around 9.1% taken by the ten largest. The count of this clone is one.

The rearrangement uses TRBV30 and TRBJ2-2, with TRBD1 matching 9 bases. Sequencing was performed on PBMCs. The origin of this receptor is a woman aged 45-59 years in good health and CMV-seropositive. The CDR3 DNA reads TGTGCCTCAGACAGGGGGGTAAGAACCGGGGAGCTGTTTTTT. This gives the protein CASDRGVRTGELFF.